This entry lists 11 T cell receptor beta chains sequenced from one sample in a study of blood T cell repertoires in COVID-19. Produced via immunoSEQ multiplex PCR; TCRdb's table is partial and in-frame only. The top ten clones hold approximately 5.6% of a sample with approximately 190,000 clones, roughly 88% of them seen once. Material: peripheral blood. The receptors originated from a woman aged 40 to 50 who had recovered from COVID-19.

The chain has TRBV30 and TRBJ1-1; D might be TRBD1 (5 bases). V was pared by 5 bases and J by 4 bases, with 14 bases between. CDR3 length equals 13 residues. CDR1 and CDR2 from the germline V gene are GTSNPN and SVGIG (reference sequence). CDR3 nucleotide sequence: TGTGCCTGGGCCGGACAAGGCGGCACTGAAGCTTTCTTT. Translating it yields CAWAGQGGTEAFF. Drawing the rest from reference TRBV30 and TRBJ1-1, the complete variable domain is SQTIHQWPATLVQPVGSPLSLECTVEGTSNPNLYWYRQAAGRGLQLLFYSVGIGQISSEVPQNLSASRPQDRQFILSSKKLLLSDSGFYLCAWAGQGGTEAFFGQGTRLTVV.

This clone was seen only a few times. V and J are TRBV14 and TRBJ2-7; a possible D gene is TRBD2 (5 bases). Germline values: CDR1 SGHDN, CDR2 FVKESK. The CDR3 covers 15 residues. The ends were cut back, 2 bases at V and 2 bases at J, with 13 bases in the middle. The CDR3 bases are TGTGCCAGCAGCCAACGCGGGCGACCAACCTACGAGCAGTACTTC. Amino acid sequence: CASSQRGRPTYEQYF.

This clone was seen just once. The V call is TRBV6-2 or TRBV6-3, the J call TRBJ1-2; 7 bases align to TRBD1. With V trimmed by 6 bases and J by 6 bases, 16 bases remained unmatched. The CDR3 extends over 16 amino acids. Germline values: CDR1 MNHEY, CDR2 SVGEGT. The CDR3 spells CASSPIGRRDRDGYTF. CDR3 DNA sequence: TGTGCCAGCAGCCCTATCGGCCGCCGGGACAGAGATGGCTACACCTTC.

The chain recombines TRBV6-1 with TRBJ2-1; 11 bases are a match to TRBD2. The V and J ends lost 4 bases and 3 bases, in that order; junction bases with no gene match: 11. Germline CDR1 reads MNHNS; CDR2 reads SASEGT. This CDR3 has 18 residues. The CDR3 sequence is CASSAFPPGTSGYNEQFF. In nucleotides, the CDR3 is TGTGCCAGCAGTGCCTTCCCCCCCGGGACTAGCGGCTACAATGAGCAGTTCTTC.

A note on this clone: One junction end does not reproduce the germline sequence, and a read error may be involved. The chain links TRBV19 to TRBJ2-7; TRBD2 is a possible D gene (5 bases). The CDR3 is 14 amino acids. The germline V gene encodes CDR1 LNHDA and CDR2 SQIVND (reference sequence). CDR3 sequence: CASSIPSRSSEQYF. As DNA, the CDR3 is TGTGCCAGTAGTATACCTAGCCGATCCTCCGAGCAGTACTTC.

This chain links TRBV7-2 with TRBJ2-7; D is ambiguous. Trimming removed 1 base from V and 3 bases from J, with 13 bases in between. CDR1 is SGHTA and CDR2 is FQGNSA in the germline V gene. The CDR3 loop spans 15 amino acids. The CDR3 region is CASSLEFYGGYEQYF. Here the CDR3 DNA reads TGTGCCAGCAGCTTAGAATTCTACGGTGGCTACGAGCAGTACTTC. The full variable domain, rest sourced from reference TRBV7-2 and TRBJ2-7, is GAGVSQSPSNKVTEKGKDVELRCDPISGHTALYWYRQSLGQGLEFLIYFQGNSAPDKSGLPSDRFSAERTGGSVSTLTIQRTQQEDSAVYLCASSLEFYGGYEQYFGPGTRLTVT.

The chain employs TRBV7-6 and TRBJ1-2; D remains unclear. Looked up from germline, CDR1 is SGHVS and CDR2 is FNYEAQ. CDR3 length: 17 amino acids. V lost 5 bases and J 2 bases, leaving 21 bases between the germline ends. The CDR3 coding sequence is TGTGCCAGCAGCCCCGAAGTAGGGCCGGGAATAAACTATGGCTACACCTTC. Translating it yields CASSPEVGPGINYGYTF.

The chain joins TRBV19 to TRBJ1-1, with 11 bases identical to TRBD1. This CDR3 has 17 residues. CDR1 is LNHDA, CDR2 SQIVND, per germline (reference sequence). The trim removed 7 bases at V and 0 bases at J, leaving 10 bases unmatched. The CDR3 nucleotides are TGTGCCAGTATCAGGAGGACAGGGGGCGACATGAACACTGAAGCTTTCTTT. This encodes CASIRRTGGDMNTEAFF.

The V gene is TRBV6-5, the J gene TRBJ2-3; 9 bases fit TRBD2. CDR1 and CDR2 from the germline V gene are MNHEY and SVGAGI. There are 14 residues in the CDR3. The trim removed 4 bases at V and 6 bases at J, leaving 5 bases unmatched. This chain's CDR3 is CASSLGLASDTQYF. The CDR3 DNA reads TGTGCCAGCAGTTTGGGACTAGCTTCGGATACGCAGTATTTT.

This rearrangement joins TRBV2 to TRBJ1-6; D is unclear. Germline CDR1 SNHLY, CDR2 FYNNEI. Trimming removed 7 bases at V and 7 bases at J, with 11 bases between. CDR3 length: 13 residues. CDR3 in amino acids: CASMEVANSPLHF. CDR3 nucleotides: TGTGCCAGCATGGAGGTCGCAAATTCACCCCTCCACTTT. Filled out from reference TRBV2 and TRBJ1-6, the complete variable domain reads EPEVTQTPSHQVTQMGQEVILRCVPISNHLYFYWYRQILGQKVEFLVSFYNNEISEKSEIFDDQFSVERPDGSNFTLKIRSTKLEDSAMYFCASMEVANSPLHFGNGTRLTVT.

This clone showed up just a few times. The genes are TRBV19 and TRBJ2-7; 9 bases are shared with TRBD2. V was clipped by 3 bases and J by 1 base; unmatched bases: 4. The germline gives CDR1 LNHDA, CDR2 SQIVND (reference sequence). There are 15 residues in the CDR3. In DNA, the CDR3 is TGTGCCAGTAGTATGGGACTAGCTGTATCCTACGAGCAGTACTTC. It translates to CASSMGLAVSYEQYF.